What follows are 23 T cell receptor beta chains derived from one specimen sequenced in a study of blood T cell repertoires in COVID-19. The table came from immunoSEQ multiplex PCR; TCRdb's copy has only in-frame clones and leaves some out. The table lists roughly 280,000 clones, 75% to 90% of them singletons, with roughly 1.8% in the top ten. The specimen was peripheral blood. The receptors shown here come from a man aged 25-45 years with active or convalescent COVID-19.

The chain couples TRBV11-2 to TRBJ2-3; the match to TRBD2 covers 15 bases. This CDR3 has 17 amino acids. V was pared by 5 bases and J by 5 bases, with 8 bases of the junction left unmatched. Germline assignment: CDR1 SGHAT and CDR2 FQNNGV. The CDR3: CASSPRRTSGGVDTQYF. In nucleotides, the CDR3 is TGTGCCAGCAGCCCCCGACGGACTAGCGGGGGGGTAGATACGCAGTATTTT.

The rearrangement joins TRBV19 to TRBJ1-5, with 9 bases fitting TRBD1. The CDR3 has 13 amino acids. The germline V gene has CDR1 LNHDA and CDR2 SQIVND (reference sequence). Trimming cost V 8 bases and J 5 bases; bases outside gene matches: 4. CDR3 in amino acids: CASWDRADQPQHF. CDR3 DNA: TGTGCCAGTTGGGACAGGGCAGATCAGCCCCAGCATTTT.

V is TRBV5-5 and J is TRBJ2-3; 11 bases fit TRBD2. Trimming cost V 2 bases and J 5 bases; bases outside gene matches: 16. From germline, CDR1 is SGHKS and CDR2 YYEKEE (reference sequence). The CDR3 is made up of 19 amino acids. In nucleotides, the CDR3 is TGTGCCAGCAGCTTAACTATAGTAGCGGGGGGGCGGCTCGGAGATACGCAGTATTTT. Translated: CASSLTIVAGGRLGDTQYF.

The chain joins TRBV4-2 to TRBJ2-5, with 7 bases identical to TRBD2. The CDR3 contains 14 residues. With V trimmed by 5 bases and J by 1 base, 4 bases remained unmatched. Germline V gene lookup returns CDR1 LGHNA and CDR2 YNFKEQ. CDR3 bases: TGTGCCAGCAGCTTCGGGGGGTCCCAAGAGACCCAGTACTTC. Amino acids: CASSFGGSQETQYF.

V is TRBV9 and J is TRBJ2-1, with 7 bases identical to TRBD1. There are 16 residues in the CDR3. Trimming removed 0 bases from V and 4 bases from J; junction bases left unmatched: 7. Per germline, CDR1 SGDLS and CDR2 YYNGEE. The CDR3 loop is CASSVGGRTGYNEQFF. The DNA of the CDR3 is TGTGCCAGCAGCGTAGGGGGTCGGACAGGTTACAATGAGCAGTTCTTC.

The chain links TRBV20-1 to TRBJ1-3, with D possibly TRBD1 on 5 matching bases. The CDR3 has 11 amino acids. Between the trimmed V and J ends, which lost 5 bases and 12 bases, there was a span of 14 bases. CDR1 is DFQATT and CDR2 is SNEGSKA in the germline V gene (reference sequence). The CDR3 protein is CSALKTDIIYF. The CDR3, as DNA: TGCAGTGCTCTTAAGACAGACATCATATATTTT.

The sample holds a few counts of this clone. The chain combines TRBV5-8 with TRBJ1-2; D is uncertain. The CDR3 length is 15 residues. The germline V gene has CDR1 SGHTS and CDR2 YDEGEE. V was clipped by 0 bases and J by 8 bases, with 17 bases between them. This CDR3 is CASSLAAVGKEGYTF. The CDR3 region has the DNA TGTGCCAGCAGCTTGGCAGCGGTTGGGAAGGAGGGCTACACCTTC.

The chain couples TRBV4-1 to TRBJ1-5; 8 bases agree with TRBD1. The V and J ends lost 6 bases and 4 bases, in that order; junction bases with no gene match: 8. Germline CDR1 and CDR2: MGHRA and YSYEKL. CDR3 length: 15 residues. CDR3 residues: CASSPADRGNQPQHF. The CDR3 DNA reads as TGCGCCAGCAGTCCCGCCGACAGGGGAAATCAGCCCCAGCATTTT.

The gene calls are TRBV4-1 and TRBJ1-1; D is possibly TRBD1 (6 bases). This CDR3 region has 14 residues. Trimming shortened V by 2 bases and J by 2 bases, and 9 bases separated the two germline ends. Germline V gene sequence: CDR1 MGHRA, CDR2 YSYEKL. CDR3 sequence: CASSQMDSNTEAFF. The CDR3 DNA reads TGCGCCAGCAGCCAAATGGACAGTAACACTGAAGCTTTCTTT.

The CDR3 is CAWSVRDRLVEQYF. The CDR3 DNA follows: TGTGCCTGGAGTGTCCGGGACAGGCTCGTCGAGCAGTACTTC. The V gene is TRBV30, the J gene TRBJ2-7, with 8 bases identical to TRBD1. The CDR3 is made up of 14 amino acids. CDR1 is GTSNPN and CDR2 is SVGIG in the germline V gene (reference sequence). The trim removed 0 bases at V and 6 bases at J, leaving 7 bases unmatched.

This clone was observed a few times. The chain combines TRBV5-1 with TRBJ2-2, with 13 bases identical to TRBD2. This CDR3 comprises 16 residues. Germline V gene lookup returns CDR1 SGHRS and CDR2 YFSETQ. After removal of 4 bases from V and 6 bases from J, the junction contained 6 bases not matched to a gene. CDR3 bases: TGCGCCAGCAGCCCTCGGACTAGCGGGGGAGCCGGGGAGCTGTTTTTT. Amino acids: CASSPRTSGGAGELFF.

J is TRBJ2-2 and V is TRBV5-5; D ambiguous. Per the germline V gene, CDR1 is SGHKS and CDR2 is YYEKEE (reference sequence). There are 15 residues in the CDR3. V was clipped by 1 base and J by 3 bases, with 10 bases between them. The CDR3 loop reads CASSLTTAYTGELFF. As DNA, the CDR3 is TGTGCCAGCAGCTTGACGACTGCGTACACCGGGGAGCTGTTTTTT.

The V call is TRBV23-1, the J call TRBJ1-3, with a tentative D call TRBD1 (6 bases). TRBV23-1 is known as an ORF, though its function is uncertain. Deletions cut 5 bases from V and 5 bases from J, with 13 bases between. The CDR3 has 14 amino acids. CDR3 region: CASSFSGDRNTIYF. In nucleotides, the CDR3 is TGCGCCAGCAGTTTCTCAGGGGATCGAAACACCATATATTTT.

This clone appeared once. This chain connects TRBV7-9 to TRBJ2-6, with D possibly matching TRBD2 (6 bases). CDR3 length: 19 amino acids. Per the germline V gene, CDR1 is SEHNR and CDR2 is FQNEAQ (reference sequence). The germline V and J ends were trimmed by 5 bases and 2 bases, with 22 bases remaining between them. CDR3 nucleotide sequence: TGTGCCAGCAGCGCGAGTAGACTAGGCGGAGGGGCTGGGGCCAACGTCCTGACTTTC. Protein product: CASSASRLGGGAGANVLTF.

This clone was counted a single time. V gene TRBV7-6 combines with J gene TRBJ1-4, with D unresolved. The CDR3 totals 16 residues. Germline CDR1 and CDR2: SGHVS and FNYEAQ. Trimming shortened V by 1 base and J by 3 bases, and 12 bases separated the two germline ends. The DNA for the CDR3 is TGTGCCAGCAGCTTAGTCATTCGGGAAGCTAATGAAAAACTGTTTTTT. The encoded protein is CASSLVIREANEKLFF. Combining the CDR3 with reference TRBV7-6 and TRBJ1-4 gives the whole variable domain GAGVSQSPRYKVTKRGQDVALRCDPISGHVSLYWYRQALGQGPEFLTYFNYEAQQDKSGLPNDRFSAERPEGSISTLTIQRTEQRDSAMYRCASSLVIREANEKLFFGSGTQLSVL.

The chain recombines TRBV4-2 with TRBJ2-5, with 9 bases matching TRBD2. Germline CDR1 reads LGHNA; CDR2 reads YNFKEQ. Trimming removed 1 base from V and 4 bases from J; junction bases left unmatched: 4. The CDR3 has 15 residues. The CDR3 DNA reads TGTGCCAGCAGCCAAGGATTAGCGGGGGCAGAGACCCAGTACTTC. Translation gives CASSQGLAGAETQYF.

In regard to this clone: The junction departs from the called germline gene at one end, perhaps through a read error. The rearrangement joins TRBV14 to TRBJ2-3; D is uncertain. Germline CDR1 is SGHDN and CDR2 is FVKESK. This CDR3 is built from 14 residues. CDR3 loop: CASSEDPARDTQYF. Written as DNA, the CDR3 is TGTGCCAGCAGCGAAGACCCCGCCAGGGATACGCAGTATTTT.

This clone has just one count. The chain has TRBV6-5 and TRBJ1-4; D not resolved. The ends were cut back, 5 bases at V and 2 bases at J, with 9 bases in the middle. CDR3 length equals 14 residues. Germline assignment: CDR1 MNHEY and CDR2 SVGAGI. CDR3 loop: CASSLGFTNEKLFF. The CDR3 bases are TGTGCCAGCAGTCTCGGGTTCACTAATGAAAAACTGTTTTTT.

In nucleotides, the CDR3 is TGTGCCAGCAGCCCCAGCGGTCGGCAGTTCTTC. Translated, it gives CASSPSGRQFF. V gene TRBV7-9 combines with J gene TRBJ2-1; weak D call: TRBD2 (5 bases). Between the trimmed V and J ends, which lost 5 bases and 12 bases, there was a span of 11 bases. The CDR3 runs 11 residues. Germline CDR1 reads SEHNR; CDR2 reads FQNEAQ (reference sequence).

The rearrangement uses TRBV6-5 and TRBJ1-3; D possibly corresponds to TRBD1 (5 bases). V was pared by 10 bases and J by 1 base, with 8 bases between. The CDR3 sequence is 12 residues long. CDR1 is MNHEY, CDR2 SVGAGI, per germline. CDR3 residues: CATQGSGNTIYF. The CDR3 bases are TGTGCCACCCAGGGTTCTGGAAACACCATATATTTT.

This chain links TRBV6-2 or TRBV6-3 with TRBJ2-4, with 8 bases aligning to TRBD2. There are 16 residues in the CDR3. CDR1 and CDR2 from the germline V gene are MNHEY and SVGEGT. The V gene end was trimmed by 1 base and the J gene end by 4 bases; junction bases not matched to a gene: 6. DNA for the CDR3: TGTGCCAGCAGTTACTTTGTTCGGGGGGGGAAAAACATTCAGTACTTC. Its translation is CASSYFVRGGKNIQYF.

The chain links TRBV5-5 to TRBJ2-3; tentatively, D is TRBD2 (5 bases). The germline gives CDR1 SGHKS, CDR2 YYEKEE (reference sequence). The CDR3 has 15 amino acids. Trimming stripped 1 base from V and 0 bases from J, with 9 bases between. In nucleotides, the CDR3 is TGTGCCAGCAGCTTGATGTGGAGGAGCACAGATACGCAGTATTTT. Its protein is CASSLMWRSTDTQYF. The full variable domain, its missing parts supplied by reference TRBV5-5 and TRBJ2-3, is DAGVTQSPTHLIKTRGQQVTLRCSPISGHKSVSWYQQVLGQGPQFIFQYYEKEERGRGNFPDRFSARQFPNYSSELNVNALLLGDSALYLCASSLMWRSTDTQYFGPGTRLTVL.

CDR3 sequence reads: CASSQVNGYGYTF. CDR3 bases: TGTGCCAGCAGTCAAGTTAACGGCTATGGCTACACCTTC. The chain couples TRBV7-8 to TRBJ1-2; D ambiguous. Germline V CDR1 and CDR2: SGHVS, FQNEAQ. The CDR3 loop spans 13 amino acids. The V end was cut by 6 bases, the J end by 4 bases, with 12 bases between.